This T cell receptor beta chain was identified during a study of blood T cell repertoires in COVID-19. Whole-study context: Specimens from acute and convalescent COVID-19 originated in the United States, Italy and Spain.

In the source study's methods: Estimates of nucleated cell counts were drawn from the amplification of reference gene primers. The repertoire was sequenced with immunoSEQ multiplex PCR; TCRdb's copy has only in-frame clones and lacks some. V and J calls plus clone size are reproduced from that table; the DNA served to infer D and trimming. The profile covers 200,000 to 250,000 clones, with approximately 90% appearing a single time and about 9.4% taken by the ten largest. Seattle patients were enrolled during active infection and followed longitudinally. Trimming took 4 bases from V and 0 from J, leaving 22 bases between them. This CDR3 is 19 amino acids long. The V gene's germline CDR1 is KGHSH and CDR2 LQKENI.

The sequenced sample was peripheral blood. The rearrangement uses TRBV18 and TRBJ2-1; possibly TRBD1 for D (6 bases). The clonotype comes from a woman aged 45-65 years with COVID-19, enrolled during active disease. CDR3 amino acids: CASSLTQGHPPSSYNEQFF. In nucleotides, the CDR3 is TGTGCCAGCTCACTAACACAGGGACACCCCCCGAGCTCCTACAATGAGCAGTTCTTC.